This entry lists 21 T cell receptor beta chains sequenced from one sample in a study of T cell repertoires in cytomegalovirus infection. TCRdb redid the calling of the reads with MiXCR, one entry per CDR3 protein. The data contain under 150,000 distinct CDR3 sequences, 20% to 30% of them singletons. Their antigens remain unidentified. The sample was PBMCs, sequenced either directly or after in vitro stimulation (not recorded which). Source of these receptors: a human donor in good health (CMV status not recorded). Some clones in this sample may be carry-over from other donors' samples.

This chain uses TRBV14 with TRBJ2-3; 11 bases align to TRBD2. The CDR3 extends over 17 amino acids. With V trimmed by 3 bases and J by 0 bases, 5 bases remained unmatched. The germline V gene encodes CDR1 SGHDN and CDR2 FVKESK. The CDR3 bases are TGTGCCAGCAGCCACTTTCGACTAGCGGGAAGCACAGATACGCAGTATTTT. Its translation is CASSHFRLAGSTDTQYF.

This clonotype was observed a handful of times. The V gene is TRBV4-2, the J gene TRBJ2-5; maybe TRBD2 (5 bases). The CDR3 runs 14 residues. V dropped 0 bases and J dropped 7 bases, with 12 bases sitting between them. The germline V gene has CDR1 LGHNA and CDR2 YNFKEQ. Written as DNA, the CDR3 is TGTGCCAGCAGCCAAGATGCCCGGGAAGGGACCCAGTACTTC. This codes for CASSQDAREGTQYF.

This clonotype was recorded a few times. The V and J genes are TRBV6-2 or TRBV6-3 and TRBJ2-7, with TRBD2 matching 11 bases. CDR3 length equals 14 residues. The V gene's germline CDR1 is MNHEY and CDR2 SVGEGT. The junction had 2 bases not matched to a gene; V was cut back by 2 bases and J by 5 bases. The CDR3 DNA reads TGTGCCAGCAGTTACCTAGCGGGAGGTAACGAGCAGTACTTC. Residues: CASSYLAGGNEQYF.

By share, this clonotype counts as medium-sized. The CDR3 loop reads CASSQGSRTLLKQYF. The CDR3, as DNA: TGTGCCAGCAGCCAAGGGTCCAGAACACTTCTCAAGCAGTACTTC. This sequence joins TRBV7-2 and TRBJ2-7, with D hard to call. Trimming left V 5 bases short and J 8 bases short, with 22 bases between. The length of the CDR3 is 15 residues. CDR1 and CDR2 from the germline V gene are SGHTA and FQGNSA. The full variable domain, with the rest looked up from reference TRBV7-2 and TRBJ2-7, is GAGVSQSPSNKVTEKGKDVELRCDPISGHTALYWYRQSLGQGLEFLIYFQGNSAPDKSGLPSDRFSAERTGGSVSTLTIQRTQQEDSAVYLCASSQGSRTLLKQYFGPGTRLTVT.

The gene calls are TRBV19 and TRBJ2-1; 12 positions agree with TRBD2. Per germline, CDR1 LNHDA and CDR2 SQIVND (reference sequence). CDR3 size: 15 residues. V trimming: 5 bases; J trimming: 6 bases; junction bases outside the gene matches: 5. The DNA of the CDR3 is TGTGCCAGTAGTCCTCTAGCGGGAGGGCTCAATGAGCAGTTCTTC. The encoded protein is CASSPLAGGLNEQFF.

In this sample, this clonotype turned up a few times. This sequence joins TRBV4-3 and TRBJ2-3; D may be TRBD1 (7 bases). The ends were cut back, 1 base at V and 6 bases at J, with 11 bases in the middle. This CDR3 has 14 residues. Germline V gene lookup returns CDR1 LGHNA and CDR2 YSLEER. CDR3 amino acids: CASSQAPGGDTQYF. CDR3 coding DNA: TGCGCCAGCAGCCAAGCGCCAGGGGGGGATACGCAGTATTTT.

The chain combines TRBV5-1 with TRBJ2-5; the D gene is possibly TRBD1 (5 bases). The CDR3 extends over 14 amino acids. CDR1 is SGHRS and CDR2 is YFSETQ in the germline V gene. Trimming took off 0 bases at V and 5 bases at J, with 11 bases between the two ends. CDR3: CASSLAYRQETQYF. As DNA, the CDR3 is TGCGCCAGCAGCTTGGCATACAGGCAGGAGACCCAGTACTTC.

The chain couples TRBV7-9 to TRBJ1-1, with TRBD1 as a possible D gene (5 bases). The length of the CDR3 is 13 residues. Trimming took off 0 bases at V and 8 bases at J, with 10 bases between the two ends. Germline V lookup: CDR1 SEHNR, CDR2 FQNEAQ (reference sequence). In nucleotides, the CDR3 is TGTGCCAGCAGCTTAGCGGGGACGGAAGAAGCTTTCTTT. It yields the protein CASSLAGTEEAFF.

The rearrangement joins TRBV24-1 to TRBJ1-5, with 9 nucleotides matching TRBD1. The trim removed 9 bases at V and 4 bases at J, leaving 6 bases unmatched. The CDR3 covers 14 residues. Germline values: CDR1 KGHDR, CDR2 SFDVKD. The CDR3 is CATARTGANQPQHF. Here the CDR3 DNA reads TGTGCCACCGCGCGGACAGGGGCGAATCAGCCCCAGCATTTT.

This chain joins TRBV7-8 and TRBJ2-1; possibly TRBD1 for D (6 bases). Germline V gene lookup returns CDR1 SGHVS and CDR2 FQNEAQ. The CDR3 has 13 residues. The CDR3 region is CATGTTVRNEQFF. CDR3 sequence (DNA): TGTGCGACCGGGACAACCGTGAGGAATGAGCAGTTCTTC.

This clonotype has a count of ten or more. This chain joins TRBV7-2 and TRBJ1-4; 10 nucleotides agree with TRBD1. The CDR3 has 15 amino acids. Germline CDR1 is SGHTA and CDR2 is FQGNSA. V lost 5 bases to trimming and J lost 11 bases; unmatched junction nucleotides: 11. The CDR3 here is CASSAGQGFGLKLFF. The CDR3 nucleotides are TGTGCCAGCAGCGCGGGACAGGGGTTTGGTTTGAAACTGTTTTTT.

This clonotype was detected only a few times. The genes are TRBV28 and TRBJ1-2; 8 bases are a match to TRBD1. V lost 8 bases, J lost 2 bases, and 7 bases stayed unmatched. This CDR3 contains 14 residues. Germline V CDR1 and CDR2: MDHEN, SYDVKM. CDR3 nucleotides: TGTGCCAGCGCTTGGAGGACAGGGAACTATGGCTACACCTTC. It yields the protein CASAWRTGNYGYTF.

This sequence joins TRBV27 and TRBJ2-7; tentatively, D is TRBD2 (5 bases). The CDR3 extends over 13 amino acids. V dropped 6 bases and J dropped 3 bases, with 12 bases sitting between them. The germline V gene has CDR1 MNHEY and CDR2 SMNVEV (reference sequence). CDR3 DNA: TGTGCCAGCAGGCGGACGGGAAGCTACGAGCAGTACGTC. This encodes CASRRTGSYEQYV.

This clonotype was counted a few times. The chain recombines TRBV19 with TRBJ1-2; no definite D call. Looked up from germline, CDR1 is LNHDA and CDR2 is SQIVND (reference sequence). The CDR3 runs to 15 residues. V lost 2 bases, J lost 0 bases, and 10 bases lay in between. The CDR3 DNA reads as TGTGCCAGTAGTATAAAGGCAGAAGCTAACTATGGCTACACCTTC. The encoded protein is CASSIKAEANYGYTF.

This clonotype was seen only a few times. The rearrangement joins TRBV6-5 to TRBJ1-1; 7 bases fit TRBD1. The CDR3 length is 15 residues. V dropped 4 bases and J dropped 4; count of bases not matched to a gene: 9. From germline, CDR1 is MNHEY and CDR2 SVGAGI. The CDR3 loop reads CASSLTGEVGTEAFF. The CDR3, as DNA: TGTGCCAGCAGTTTAACAGGGGAGGTAGGCACTGAAGCTTTCTTT.

A few counts support this clonotype. This chain connects TRBV7-2 to TRBJ2-6, with 13 bases identical to TRBD2. The trim removed 3 bases at V and 1 base at J, leaving 6 bases unmatched. CDR3 length: 19 amino acids. Germline V gene sequence: CDR1 SGHTA, CDR2 FQGNSA. The CDR3 DNA reads as TGTGCCAGCAGCTTCAATCCGGGACTAGCGGGATCTGGGGCCAACGTCCTGACTTTC. It codes for CASSFNPGLAGSGANVLTF.

A few counts support this clonotype. The rearrangement links TRBV20-1 to TRBJ1-5, with a tentative D call TRBD1 (6 bases). Germline CDR1 is DFQATT and CDR2 is SNEGSKA (reference sequence). Trimming stripped 6 bases from V and 3 bases from J, with 21 bases between. The CDR3 covers 16 residues. Here the CDR3 reads CSAKPGGVLPNQPQHF. CDR3 in DNA: TGCAGTGCGAAGCCCGGGGGCGTTCTCCCCAATCAGCCCCAGCATTTT.

This clonotype is medium-sized by share. J is TRBJ1-1 and V is TRBV7-9, with 7 bases lining up with TRBD1. Germline CDR1 is SEHNR and CDR2 is FQNEAQ (reference sequence). The length of the CDR3 is 18 residues. With V trimmed by 4 bases and J by 5 bases, 19 bases remained unmatched. The CDR3 is CASSSPNRGPFGDTEAFF. CDR3 nucleotides: TGTGCCAGCAGCTCCCCTAACAGGGGCCCTTTTGGTGATACTGAAGCTTTCTTT.

J is TRBJ2-3 and V is TRBV7-6; D assignment may be TRBD1 or TRBD2 (5 bases each). Deletions cut 4 bases from V and 5 bases from J, with 10 bases between. CDR1 SGHVS and CDR2 FNYEAQ come from the germline V gene. This CDR3 spans 13 amino acids. CDR3 bases: TGTGCCAGCAGCTCGTATGGGGGAGATACGCAGTATTTT. Translating it yields CASSSYGGDTQYF.

The sample holds a few counts of this clonotype. The chain uses TRBV12-5 and TRBJ2-1; D possibly corresponds to TRBD2 (6 bases). Germline CDR1 is LGHNT and CDR2 is FRNRAP. Deletions cut 1 base from V and 9 bases from J, with 19 bases between. The CDR3 totals 16 residues. CDR3 sequence reads: CASGLDGSSVRAEQFF. The CDR3 DNA sequence: TGTGCTAGTGGTTTGGACGGGAGTAGTGTCAGGGCTGAGCAGTTCTTC.

This clonotype was seen a few times. V and J are TRBV6-2 or TRBV6-3 and TRBJ2-1; D remains ambiguous. V was trimmed by 5 bases and J by 12 bases, leaving 14 bases between them. Germline loops: CDR1 MNHEY, CDR2 SVGEGT. This CDR3 contains 12 residues. The CDR3 loop reads CASSDYQDVQFF. The CDR3 nucleotides read TGTGCCAGCAGTGATTATCAGGATGTGCAGTTCTTC.